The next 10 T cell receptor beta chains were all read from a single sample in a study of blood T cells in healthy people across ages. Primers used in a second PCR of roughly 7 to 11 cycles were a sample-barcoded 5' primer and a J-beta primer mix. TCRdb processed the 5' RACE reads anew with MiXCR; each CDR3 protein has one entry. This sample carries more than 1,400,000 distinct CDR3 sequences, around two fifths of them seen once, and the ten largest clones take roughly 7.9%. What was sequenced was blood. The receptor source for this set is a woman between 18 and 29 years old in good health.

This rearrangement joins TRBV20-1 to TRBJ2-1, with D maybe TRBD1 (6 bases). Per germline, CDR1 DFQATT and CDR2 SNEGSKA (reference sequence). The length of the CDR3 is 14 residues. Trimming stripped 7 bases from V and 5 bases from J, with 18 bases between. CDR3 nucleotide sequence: TGCAGTGTGTCGGGGAACAGGGATCACAATGAGCAGTTCTTC. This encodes CSVSGNRDHNEQFF.

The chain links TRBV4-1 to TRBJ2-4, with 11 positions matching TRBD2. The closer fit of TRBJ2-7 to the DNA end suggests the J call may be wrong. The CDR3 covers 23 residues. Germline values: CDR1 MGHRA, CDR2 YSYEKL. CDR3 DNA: TGCGCCAGCAGCCATCTGGGGACAGGGAATCTCCTAGCGGGAGGCCGTATCCCCGACGAGCAGTACTTC. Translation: CASSHLGTGNLLAGGRIPDEQYF.

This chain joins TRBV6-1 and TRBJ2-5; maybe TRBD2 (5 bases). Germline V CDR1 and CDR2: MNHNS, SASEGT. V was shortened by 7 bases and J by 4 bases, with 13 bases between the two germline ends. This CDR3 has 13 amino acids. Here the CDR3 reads CASTFGVGETQYF. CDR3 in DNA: TGTGCCAGCACCTTCGGGGTTGGAGAGACCCAGTACTTC.

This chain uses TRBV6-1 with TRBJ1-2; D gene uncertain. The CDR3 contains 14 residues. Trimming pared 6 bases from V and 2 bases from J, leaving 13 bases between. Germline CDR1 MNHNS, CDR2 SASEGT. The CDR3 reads CASRRESPNYGYTF. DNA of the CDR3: TGTGCCAGCAGACGAGAATCTCCAAACTATGGCTACACCTTC.

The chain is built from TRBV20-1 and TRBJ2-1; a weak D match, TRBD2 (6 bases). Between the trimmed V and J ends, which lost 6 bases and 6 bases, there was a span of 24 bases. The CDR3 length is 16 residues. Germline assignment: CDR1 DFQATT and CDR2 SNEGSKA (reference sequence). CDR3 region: CSALTPMGGSLNEQFF. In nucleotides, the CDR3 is TGCAGTGCCCTTACCCCAATGGGAGGATCCCTCAATGAGCAGTTCTTC.

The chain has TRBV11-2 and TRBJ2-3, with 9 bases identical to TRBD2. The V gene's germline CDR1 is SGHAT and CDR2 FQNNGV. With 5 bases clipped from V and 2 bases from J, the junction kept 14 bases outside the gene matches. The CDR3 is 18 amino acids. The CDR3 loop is CASSPRHGAGGSTDTQYF. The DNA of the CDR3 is TGTGCCAGCAGCCCCAGGCACGGAGCGGGGGGATCCACAGATACGCAGTATTTT.

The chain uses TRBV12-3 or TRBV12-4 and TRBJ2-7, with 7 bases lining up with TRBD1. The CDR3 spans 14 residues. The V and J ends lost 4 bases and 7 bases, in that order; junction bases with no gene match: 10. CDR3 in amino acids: CASSYGDSLGEQYF. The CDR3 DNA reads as TGTGCCAGCAGTTATGGGGACAGCCTAGGAGAGCAGTACTTC.

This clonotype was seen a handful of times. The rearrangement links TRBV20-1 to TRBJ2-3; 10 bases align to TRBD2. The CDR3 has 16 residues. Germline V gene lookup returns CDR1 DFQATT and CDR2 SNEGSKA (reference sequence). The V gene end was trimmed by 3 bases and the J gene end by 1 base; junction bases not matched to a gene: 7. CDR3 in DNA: TGCAGTGCTAGGGGTCTAGCGGGAGATCGCACAGATACGCAGTATTTT. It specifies CSARGLAGDRTDTQYF.

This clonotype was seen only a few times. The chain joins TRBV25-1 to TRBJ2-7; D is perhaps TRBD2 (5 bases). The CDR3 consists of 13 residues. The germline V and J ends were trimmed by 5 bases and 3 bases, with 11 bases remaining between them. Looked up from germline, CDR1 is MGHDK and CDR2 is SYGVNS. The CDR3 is CASSSGFYYEQYF. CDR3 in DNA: TGTGCCAGCAGTTCGGGGTTTTACTACGAGCAGTACTTC.

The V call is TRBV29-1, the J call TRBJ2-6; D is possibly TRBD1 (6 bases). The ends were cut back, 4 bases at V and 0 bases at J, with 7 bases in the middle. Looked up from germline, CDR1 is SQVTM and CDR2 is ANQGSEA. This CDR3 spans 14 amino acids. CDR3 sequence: CSVAQGSGANVLTF. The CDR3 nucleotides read TGCAGCGTTGCACAGGGCTCTGGGGCCAACGTCCTGACTTTC.